This TCR beta chain was identified during a study of immune heterogeneity within non-small cell lung tumors. Study-level points and caveats: Both recurring identical dominant CDR3 beta clonotypes and site-unique high-frequency clones were observed across tumor sites within a patient.

The template consisted of bulk tumor genomic DNA, with around 600 ng used per sample. Several biopsies were collected from each primary tumor during surgery. They were spaced as far apart as possible within the tumor mass. The patients were newly diagnosed with non-small cell lung cancer, had not been treated, and had curative surgery. There are 14 residues in the CDR3. Per germline, CDR1 SGHRS and CDR2 YFSETQ. Comments on this clonotype: What it binds is not known. The junction departs from the called germline gene at one end, perhaps through a read error.

A multiplex PCR containing 32 V primers and 13 J primers was used to amplify TCR beta CDR3. TCRdb analysed the multiplex PCR reads with MiXCR anew, one entry per CDR3 protein. The sample gives over 30,000 distinct CDR3 sequences, 25% to 30% of which show up once; 3% to 4.5% is in the top ten. The chain carries TRBV5-1 and TRBJ1-4, with no clear D. The clonotype was recovered from a middle-aged man with non-small cell lung cancer. The material sequenced was lung tumor tissue. CDR3 protein: CASSSGQTNKKLFF. The CDR3, as DNA: TGCGCCAGCAGCAGCGGCCAAACTAATAAAAAACTGTTTTTT.